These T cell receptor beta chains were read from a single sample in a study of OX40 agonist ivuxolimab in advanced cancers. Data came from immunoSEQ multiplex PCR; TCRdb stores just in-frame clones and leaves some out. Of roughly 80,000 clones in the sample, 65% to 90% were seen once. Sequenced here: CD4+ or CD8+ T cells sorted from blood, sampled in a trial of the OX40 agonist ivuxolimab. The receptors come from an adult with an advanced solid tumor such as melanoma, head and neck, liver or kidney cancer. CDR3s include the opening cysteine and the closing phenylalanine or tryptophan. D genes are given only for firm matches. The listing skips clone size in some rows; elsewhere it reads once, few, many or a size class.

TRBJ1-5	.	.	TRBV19	CASRATRQASPYSNQPQHF	TGTGCCAGTAGGGCGACCCGACAGGCGTCCCCTTATAGCAATCAGCCCCAGCATTTT
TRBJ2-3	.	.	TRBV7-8	CASSPAGAISTDTQYF	TGTGCCAGCAGCCCCGCAGGAGCAATTAGCACAGATACGCAGTATTTT
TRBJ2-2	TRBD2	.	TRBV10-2	CASSVAGGPVGELFF	TGCGCCAGCAGTGTAGCGGGAGGGCCCGTCGGGGAGCTGTTTTTT
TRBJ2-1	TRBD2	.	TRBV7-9	CASSPQGGVYNEQFF	TGTGCCAGCAGCCCCCAGGGAGGGGTATACAATGAGCAGTTCTTC
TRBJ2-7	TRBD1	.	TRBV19	CASSTRQGTGYEQYF	TGTGCCAGTAGTACCAGACAGGGGACGGGTTACGAGCAGTACTTC
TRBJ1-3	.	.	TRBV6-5	CASSYGGQGNTIYF	TGTGCCAGCAGTTACGGGGGGCAGGGAAACACCATATATTTT
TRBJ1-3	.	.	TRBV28	CASSPSWRGLGGNTIYF	TGTGCCAGCAGCCCCTCGTGGCGGGGTTTGGGTGGAAACACCATATATTTT
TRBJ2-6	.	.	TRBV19	CASSIDGFSGANVLTF	TGTGCCAGTAGTATAGACGGTTTCTCTGGGGCCAACGTCCTGACTTTC
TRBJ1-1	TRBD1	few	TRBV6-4	CASSVAWDRLQLVNTEAFF	TGTGCCAGCAGTGTCGCCTGGGACAGGCTACAATTGGTGAACACTGAAGCTTTCTTT
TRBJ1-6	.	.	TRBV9	CASSTQGQDYSPLHF	TGTGCCAGCAGCACACAGGGTCAAGATTATTCACCCCTCCACTTT
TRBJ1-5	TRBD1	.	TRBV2	CASSVPLGQGSQPQHF	TGTGCCAGCAGTGTCCCCTTAGGACAGGGGAGTCAGCCCCAGCATTTT
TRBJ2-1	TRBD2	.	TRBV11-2	CASSSGTSGFGGNEQFF	TGTGCCAGCAGCTCCGGGACTAGCGGGTTCGGTGGCAATGAGCAGTTCTTC
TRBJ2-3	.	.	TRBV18	CASSFRRTSHTDTQYF	TGTGCCAGCTCCTTTCGCCGGACCTCCCACACAGATACGCAGTATTTT
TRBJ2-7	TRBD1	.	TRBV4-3	CASSHSDRDEQYF	TGCGCCAGCAGCCATTCGGACAGGGACGAGCAGTACTTC
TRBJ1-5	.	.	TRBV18	CASSPWARGDQPQHF	TGTGCCAGCTCACCATGGGCGCGTGGGGATCAGCCCCAGCATTTT
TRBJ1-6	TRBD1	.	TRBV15	CATSRDLDRVSPLHF	TGTGCCACCAGCAGAGATTTGGACAGGGTCTCACCCCTCCACTTT
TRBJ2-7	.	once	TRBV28	CASSAPGISYEQYF	TGTGCCAGCAGTGCCCCCGGGATCTCCTACGAGCAGTACTTC
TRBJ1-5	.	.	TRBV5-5	CASSFGQSLQPQHF	TGTGCCAGCAGCTTTGGACAGAGTCTGCAGCCCCAGCATTTT
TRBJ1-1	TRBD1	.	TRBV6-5	CASRRRGMNTEAFF	TGTGCCAGCAGACGCAGGGGGATGAACACTGAAGCTTTCTTT
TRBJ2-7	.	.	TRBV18	CASSPSQYYEQYF	TGTGCCAGCTCACCGTCGCAGTACTACGAGCAGTACTTC
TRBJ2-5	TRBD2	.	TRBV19	CASRTLSGRGDAYF	TGTGCCAGTAGGACTCTTAGCGGGAGAGGAGACGCATACTTC
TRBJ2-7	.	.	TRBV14	CASSMAGSYEQYF	TGTGCCAGCAGCATGGCCGGGAGTTACGAGCAGTACTTC
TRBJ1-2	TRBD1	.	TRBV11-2	CASSPWGQGAYGYTF	TGTGCCAGCAGCCCTTGGGGACAGGGGGCCTATGGCTACACCTTC
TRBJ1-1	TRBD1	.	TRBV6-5	CASSYYRDRNTEAFF	TGTGCCAGCAGTTACTACCGGGACAGGAACACTGAAGCTTTCTTT
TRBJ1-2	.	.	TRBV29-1	CSVRTRVDYGYTF	TGCAGCGTCCGAACCAGGGTCGACTATGGCTACACCTTC
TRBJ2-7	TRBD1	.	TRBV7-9	CASSDRDSNYEQYF	TGTGCCAGCAGCGACCGGGACAGCAACTACGAGCAGTACTTC
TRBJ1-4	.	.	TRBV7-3	CASSFANEKLFF	TGTGCCAGCAGCTTTGCCAATGAAAAACTGTTTTTT
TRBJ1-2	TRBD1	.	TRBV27	CASSFQPGTVDGYTF	TGTGCCAGCAGTTTCCAACCCGGGACAGTGGATGGCTACACCTTC
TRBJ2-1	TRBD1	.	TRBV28	CASRAGTGTLWQFF	TGTGCCAGCAGGGCCGGGACAGGGACCCTTTGGCAGTTCTTC
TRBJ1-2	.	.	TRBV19	CASSVRDFGYTF	TGTGCCAGTAGTGTCCGGGACTTTGGCTACACCTTC
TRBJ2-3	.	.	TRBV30	CAWSPTSRAPQYF	TGTGCCTGGAGTCCCACCTCCAGGGCTCCGCAGTATTTT
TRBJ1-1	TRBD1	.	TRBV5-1	CASSWGTENTEAFF	TGCGCCAGCAGCTGGGGGACAGAGAACACTGAAGCTTTCTTT
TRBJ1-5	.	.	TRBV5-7	CASSFQGGSNQPQHF	TGTGCCAGCAGCTTCCAGGGAGGGAGCAATCAGCCCCAGCATTTT
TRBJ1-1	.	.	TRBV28	CASSSSGASTEAFF	TGTGCCAGCAGTTCTTCCGGGGCCAGCACTGAAGCTTTCTTT
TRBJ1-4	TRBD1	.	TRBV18	CATQDWGQGREKLFF	TGTGCCACCCAGGATTGGGGACAGGGACGCGAAAAACTGTTTTTT
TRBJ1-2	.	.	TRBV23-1	CASSHTGNYGYTF	TGCGCCAGCAGTCATACAGGTAACTATGGCTACACCTTC
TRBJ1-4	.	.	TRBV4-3	CASSVRATNEKLFF	TGCGCCAGCAGTGTTCGCGCAACTAATGAAAAACTGTTTTTT
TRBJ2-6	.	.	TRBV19	CASSIGQGGSGANVLTF	TGTGCCAGTAGTATCGGGCAGGGGGGTTCTGGGGCCAACGTCCTGACTTTC
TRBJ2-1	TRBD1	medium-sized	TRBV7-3	CASSLRDRGSYNEQFF	TGTGCCAGCAGCTTAAGGGACAGGGGATCCTACAATGAGCAGTTCTTC
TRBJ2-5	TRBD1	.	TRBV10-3	CATLPAQGQGSSSGETQYF	TGTGCCACGCTCCCGGCCCAGGGACAGGGGTCTTCCTCCGGGGAGACCCAGTACTTC
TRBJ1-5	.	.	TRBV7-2	CASSKQIRNQPQHF	TGTGCCAGCAGCAAACAGATTCGCAATCAGCCCCAGCATTTT
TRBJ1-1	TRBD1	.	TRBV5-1	CASGSTGGSTEAFF	TGCGCCAGCGGGTCAACAGGGGGCAGCACTGAAGCTTTCTTT
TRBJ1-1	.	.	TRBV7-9	CASSSGSYTEAFF	TGTGCCAGCAGCTCAGGGTCTTACACTGAAGCTTTCTTT
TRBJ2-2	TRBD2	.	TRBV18	CASSPTSATDTGELFF	TGTGCCAGCTCACCAACTAGCGCCACCGACACCGGGGAGCTGTTTTTT
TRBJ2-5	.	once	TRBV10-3	CAISGGQSETQYF	TGTGCCATCAGTGGAGGACAGTCGGAGACCCAGTACTTC
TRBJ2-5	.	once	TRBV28	CASSSTGTGTQYF	TGTGCCAGCAGTTCTACAGGAACGGGGACCCAGTACTTC
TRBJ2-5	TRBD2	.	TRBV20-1	CSARLAETQYF	TGCAGTGCCAGACTAGCGGAGACCCAGTACTTC
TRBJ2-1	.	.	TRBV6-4	CASSEIRGVEQFF	TGTGCCAGCAGTGAGATTCGGGGTGTCGAGCAGTTCTTC
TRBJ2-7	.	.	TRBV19	CASSRMGSYEQYF	TGTGCCAGTAGTAGAATGGGCAGCTACGAGCAGTACTTC
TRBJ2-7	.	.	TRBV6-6	CASSDASKGGEQYF	TGTGCCAGCAGCGACGCCTCTAAAGGGGGCGAGCAGTACTTC
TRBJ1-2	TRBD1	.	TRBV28	CASSPPRQGVLYGYTF	TGTGCCAGCAGCCCACCCCGACAGGGGGTACTCTATGGCTACACCTTC
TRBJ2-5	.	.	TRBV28	CASSLASQAEETQYF	TGTGCCAGCAGTTTAGCATCTCAGGCGGAAGAGACCCAGTACTTC
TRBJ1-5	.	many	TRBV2	CASRDTPNQPQHF	TGTGCCAGCAGGGACACCCCCAATCAGCCCCAGCATTTT
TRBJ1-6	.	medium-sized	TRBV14	CASSQHRVLMGSPLHF	TGTGCCAGCAGCCAACACAGGGTACTGATGGGCTCACCCCTCCACTTT